The table lists the clone carrying this T cell receptor (beta chain) with a few counts. The CDR3 has 14 residues. V lost 5 bases and J lost 8; bases outside the gene matches: 7. Sequencing used immunoSEQ multiplex PCR; TCRdb keeps in-frame clones, though not all of them. The repertoire includes around 230,000 clones, 65% to 90% of them detected once, and roughly 5% sits in the top ten. The data stem from a study of blood T cell repertoires in COVID-19. At the level of the study: The samples span acute and convalescent COVID-19 from the United States, Italy and Spain. In each case, the material was cDNA or gDNA derived from T cells, B-cell-depleted T cells, or PBMCs.

The sequenced sample was peripheral blood. This clonotype was obtained from a man in his fifties or sixties with COVID-19, enrolled during active disease. The gene calls are TRBV23-1 and TRBJ1-4; TRBD1 agrees at 8 bases. TRBV23-1 is filed as an ORF, its function uncertain. The CDR3, as DNA: TGCGCCAGCAGTAAGCAGGGGGCCGGGGAAAAACTGTTTTTT. The encoded protein is CASSKQGAGEKLFF.